A single sample gave rise to the 2 T cell receptor beta chains below, sequenced in a study of T cells after posttransplantation cyclophosphamide. The data were produced by immunoSEQ multiplex PCR, yet TCRdb's version contains in-frame clones alone and is incomplete. The sample includes some 53,000 clones, more than 70% of them seen just once. Sequences were obtained from PBMCs. These receptors were obtained from a man between 25 and 39 years old with a blood cancer, CMV-positive, and with a related stem cell donor.

The chain recombines TRBV7-9 with TRBJ2-1, with 7 positions matching TRBD2. V gave up 1 base and J gave up 2 bases; unmatched junction bases: 5. The V gene's germline CDR1 is SEHNR and CDR2 FQNEAQ (reference sequence). The CDR3 runs 16 residues. CDR3 bases: TGTGCCAGCAGCTTAGGCCTAGCGGAGGCCTACAATGAGCAGTTCTTC. This gives the protein CASSLGLAEAYNEQFF.

The rearrangement joins TRBV30 to TRBJ2-3; TRBD1 matches at 7 bases. Germline V CDR1 and CDR2: GTSNPN, SVGIG (reference sequence). V lost 2 bases, J lost 0 bases, and 2 bases stayed unmatched. The CDR3 is 14 amino acids. The chain's CDR3 is CAWSQGVSTDTQYF. The CDR3 coding sequence is TGTGCCTGGAGTCAGGGGGTGAGCACAGATACGCAGTATTTT.